This T cell receptor beta chain was profiled in a study of early T cells in non-severe SARS-CoV-2 infection. Overall study context: Chains were not paired, and sequencing was done on bulk RNA from unsorted whole blood.

The study, taken as a whole, reports: VDJdb matches were skewed toward anti-spike CD8 T cell responses.

Unique molecular identifiers were added to individual cDNA molecules. In TCRdb, the 5' RACE reads were re-called with MiXCR into one record per CDR3 protein. The sample consists of tens of thousands of distinct CDR3 sequences, 9.4% of them appearing once. Concerning this clonotype: The target antigen is unknown. The junction departs from germline at one end; a sequencing error may be responsible.

The receptor was isolated from an adult who was a healthcare worker with PCR-confirmed SARS-CoV-2 infection or an uninfected control (not recorded which). This material consisted of whole blood, taken at baseline.

The CDR3 spells CASTDRTVANF. CDR3 bases: TGTGCCAGCACCGACAGGACAGTTGCGAACTTC. V gene TRBV6-6 combines with J gene TRBJ2-5, with D tentatively TRBD1 (6 bases). The CDR3 consists of 11 residues. The germline CDR1 and CDR2 sequences are MNHNY and SVGAGI (reference sequence).